This TCR beta chain is from a study of siplizumab effects on memory and regulatory T cells. Study-wide findings and caveats: The mapping of alloreactive clones to unstimulated subsets covered only a minor fraction of them. Alloreactive sequences traceable to unstimulated CD4+ memory cells were significantly reduced by siplizumab.

Profiled with immunoSEQ multiplex PCR; TCRdb holds only in-frame clones, not every one. The sample records 70,000 or so clones, less than 95% being singletons. About this clone itself: The antigen remains unidentified.

Material: CD8+ T cells sorted from blood. This clonotype originated in a human donor in good health.

The CDR3 protein is CASSLHDGAFF. CDR3 coding DNA: TGTGCCAGCAGCTTACATGATGGAGCTTTCTTT. The chain has TRBV11-2 and TRBJ1-1; D call uncertain. Germline V gene sequence: CDR1 SGHAT, CDR2 FQNNGV. V was clipped by 2 bases and J by 10 bases, with 8 bases between them. CDR3 length equals 11 residues.